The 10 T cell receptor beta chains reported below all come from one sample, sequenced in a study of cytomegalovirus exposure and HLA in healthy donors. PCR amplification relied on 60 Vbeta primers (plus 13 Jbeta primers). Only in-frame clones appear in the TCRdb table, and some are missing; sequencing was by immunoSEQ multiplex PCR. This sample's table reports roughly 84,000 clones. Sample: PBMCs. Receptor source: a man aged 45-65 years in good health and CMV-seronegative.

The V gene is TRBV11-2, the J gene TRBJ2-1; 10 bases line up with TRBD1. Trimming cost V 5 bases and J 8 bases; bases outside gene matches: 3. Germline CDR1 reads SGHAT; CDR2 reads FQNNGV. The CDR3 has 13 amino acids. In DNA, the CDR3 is TGTGCCAGCAGCCGCGGACAGGGGGATGAGCAGTTCTTC. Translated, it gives CASSRGQGDEQFF.

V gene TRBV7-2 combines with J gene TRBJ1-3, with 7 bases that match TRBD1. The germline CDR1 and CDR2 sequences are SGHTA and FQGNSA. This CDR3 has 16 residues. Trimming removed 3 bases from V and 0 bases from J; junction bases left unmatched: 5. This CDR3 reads CASSFNAGGSGNTIYF. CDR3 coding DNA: TGTGCCAGCAGCTTTAACGCAGGGGGCTCTGGAAACACCATATATTTT. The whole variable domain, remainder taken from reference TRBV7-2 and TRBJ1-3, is GAGVSQSPSNKVTEKGKDVELRCDPISGHTALYWYRQSLGQGLEFLIYFQGNSAPDKSGLPSDRFSAERTGGSVSTLTIQRTQQEDSAVYLCASSFNAGGSGNTIYFGEGSWLTVV.

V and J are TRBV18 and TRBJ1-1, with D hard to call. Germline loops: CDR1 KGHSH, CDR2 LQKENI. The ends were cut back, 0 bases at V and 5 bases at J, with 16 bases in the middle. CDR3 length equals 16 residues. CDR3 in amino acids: CASSPPSMAGRTEAFF. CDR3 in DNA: TGTGCCAGCTCACCACCGAGCATGGCAGGTCGGACTGAAGCTTTCTTT.

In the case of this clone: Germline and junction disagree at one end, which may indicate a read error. In DNA form, the CDR3 reads TGTGCTAGCAGCCTCTACAGGGGGGAGAGTGAAAAACTGTTTTTT. As protein: CASSLYRGESEKLFF. J is TRBJ1-4 and V is TRBV7-7; 8 bases align to TRBD1. The length of the CDR3 is 15 residues. Germline V gene sequence: CDR1 SSHAT, CDR2 FNYEAQ (reference sequence).

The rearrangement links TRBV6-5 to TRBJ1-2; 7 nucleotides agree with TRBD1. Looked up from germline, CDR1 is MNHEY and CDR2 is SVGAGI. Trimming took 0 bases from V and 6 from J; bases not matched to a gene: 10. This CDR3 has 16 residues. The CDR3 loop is CASSYSRQGSVHGYTF. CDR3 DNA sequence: TGTGCCAGCAGTTACTCTCGACAGGGATCGGTCCATGGCTACACCTTC.

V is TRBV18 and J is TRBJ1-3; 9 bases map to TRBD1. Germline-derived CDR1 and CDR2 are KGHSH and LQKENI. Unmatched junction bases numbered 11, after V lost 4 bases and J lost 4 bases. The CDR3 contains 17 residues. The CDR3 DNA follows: TGTGCCAGCTCACGACTGTTGGACAGGGGAGGAGGAAACACCATATATTTT. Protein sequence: CASSRLLDRGGGNTIYF.

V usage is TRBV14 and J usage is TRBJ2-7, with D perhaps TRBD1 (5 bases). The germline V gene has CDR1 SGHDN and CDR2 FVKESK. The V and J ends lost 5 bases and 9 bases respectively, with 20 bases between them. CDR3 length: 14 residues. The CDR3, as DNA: TGTGCCAGCAGCTCCAAGGGGAACAGAATAAGGCAGTACTTC. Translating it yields CASSSKGNRIRQYF.

This CDR3 reads CASSRSLGGTGNSPLHF. CDR3 sequence (DNA): TGTGCCAGCAGTCGCTCCCTAGGGGGGACAGGGAATTCACCCCTCCACTTT. This rearrangement joins TRBV7-2 to TRBJ1-6; 9 bases match TRBD1. With 6 bases clipped from V and 7 bases from J, the junction kept 13 bases outside the gene matches. There are 17 residues in the CDR3. Germline CDR1 and CDR2: SGHTA and FQGNSA.

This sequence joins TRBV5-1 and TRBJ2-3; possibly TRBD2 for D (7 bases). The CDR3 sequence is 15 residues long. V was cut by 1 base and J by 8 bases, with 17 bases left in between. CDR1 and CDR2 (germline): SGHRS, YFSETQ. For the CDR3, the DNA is TGCGCCAGCAGCTTGTTGGCGGGGGCCCCCGGTACGCAGTATTTT. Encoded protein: CASSLLAGAPGTQYF.

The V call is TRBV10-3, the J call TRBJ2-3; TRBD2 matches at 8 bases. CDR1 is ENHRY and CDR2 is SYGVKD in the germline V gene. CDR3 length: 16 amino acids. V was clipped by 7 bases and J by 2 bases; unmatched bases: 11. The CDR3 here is CAITPRAGGSTDTQYF. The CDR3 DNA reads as TGTGCCATCACCCCCAGGGCGGGGGGTTCCACAGATACGCAGTATTTT.